Listed below are T cell receptor beta chains from one sample, sequenced in a study of cytomegalovirus exposure and HLA in healthy donors. Profiled with immunoSEQ multiplex PCR; TCRdb holds only in-frame clones, not every one. The table records under 150,000 clones, about 80% of them present only once. Material for sequencing was PBMCs. These receptors were taken from a male donor in good health and CMV-seropositive. The CDR3 runs from the conserved cysteine through the conserved F or W. The D gene is left open where the match is weak. A clone size is listed for some rows: how often the clone was seen (once, few, many), or a class if it is expanded.

size: once
D: TRBD1
J: TRBJ1-1
V: TRBV19
DNA: TGTGCCAGTAGTCTGACAGGGTTCACTGAAGCTTTCTTT
CDR3: CASSLTGFTEAFF

size: once
D: -
J: TRBJ2-7
V: TRBV19
DNA: TGTGCCAGTAGTATAGTTGGTGACAGTGAGTCCGAGCAGTACTTC
CDR3: CASSIVGDSESEQYF

size: -
D: TRBD1
J: TRBJ2-6
V: TRBV13
DNA: TGTGCCAGCAGCCCGGACAGGGTGGCTGGGGCCAACGTCCTGACTTTC
CDR3: CASSPDRVAGANVLTF

size: -
D: TRBD2
J: TRBJ2-7
V: TRBV5-1
DNA: TGCGCCAGCAGCCTTAACGGGGGTAGCGGGAGGGACGGCTACGAGCAGTACTTC
CDR3: CASSLNGGSGRDGYEQYF

size: -
D: -
J: TRBJ2-1
V: TRBV1
DNA: TGCACCAGCAGCCAAGATCAACGGGGTCCTTCCTACAATGAGCAGTTCTTC
CDR3: CTSSQDQRGPSYNEQFF

size: -
D: -
J: TRBJ1-5
V: TRBV10-1
DNA: TGCGCCAGCAGTGCCGCGAACCCCAATCAGCCCCAGCATTTT
CDR3: CASSAANPNQPQHF

size: -
D: -
J: TRBJ2-1
V: TRBV7-8
DNA: TGTGCCAGCACCTCGACTATCTTTGAGCAGTTCTTC
CDR3: CASTSTIFEQFF

size: -
D: TRBD2
J: TRBJ2-2
V: TRBV18
DNA: TGTGCCAGCTCACCCCCCGGACTAGCGGGAGCGTCAGGGGAGCTGTTTTTT
CDR3: CASSPPGLAGASGELFF

size: -
D: TRBD2
J: TRBJ2-1
V: TRBV4-3
DNA: TGCGCCAGCAGCCAAGATGGGATTAGCGGGAGCCACAATGAGCAGTTCTTC
CDR3: CASSQDGISGSHNEQFF

size: -
D: -
J: TRBJ2-2
V: TRBV5-6
DNA: TGTGCCAGCAGGCAAACAGGGGCAGGGGACTTCACCGGGGAGCTGTTTTTT
CDR3: CASRQTGAGDFTGELFF

size: -
D: TRBD2
J: TRBJ2-7
V: TRBV25-1
DNA: TGTGCCAGCAGTGGACTAGCGGGGGCCTACGAGCAGTACTTC
CDR3: CASSGLAGAYEQYF

size: -
D: TRBD2
J: TRBJ2-2
V: TRBV4-1
DNA: TGCGCCAGCAGCCATTTACTAGCGGGAGTAAGCACCGGGGAGCTGTTTTTT
CDR3: CASSHLLAGVSTGELFF

size: -
D: TRBD1
J: TRBJ2-7
V: TRBV7-9
DNA: TGTGCCAGCAGCGCCACCGGGACAGAAAGCTCCTACGAGCAGTACTTC
CDR3: CASSATGTESSYEQYF

size: -
D: -
J: TRBJ2-6
V: TRBV18
DNA: TGTGCCAGCTCCCTGGGGCGGATGAGAATCTCTGGGGCCAACGTCCTGACTTTC
CDR3: CASSLGRMRISGANVLTF

size: few
D: -
J: TRBJ1-4
V: TRBV13
DNA: TGTGCCAGCAGCTCAGGGGCCTCGGGGGAAAAACTGTTTTTT
CDR3: CASSSGASGEKLFF

size: -
D: -
J: TRBJ2-7
V: TRBV7-9
DNA: TGTGCCAGCAGCCCCAACTCCTACGAGCAGTACTTC
CDR3: CASSPNSYEQYF

size: -
D: -
J: TRBJ2-3
V: TRBV14
DNA: TGTGCCAGCAGCCCGGAGTACACTAGCACAGATACGCAGTATTTT
CDR3: CASSPEYTSTDTQYF

size: -
D: -
J: TRBJ1-1
V: TRBV7-9
DNA: TGTGCCAGCAGCCCCGGGGAGGGAACTGAAGCTTTCTTT
CDR3: CASSPGEGTEAFF

size: once
D: TRBD2
J: TRBJ2-3
V: TRBV11-1
DNA: TGTGCCAGCAGCTTACTTGCGGGAGGGCCGGGAGATACGCAGTATTTT
CDR3: CASSLLAGGPGDTQYF

size: once
D: -
J: TRBJ2-5
V: TRBV6-6
DNA: TGTGCCAGCAGTTACCGTAGGGGCCCTCAAGAGACCCAGTACTTC
CDR3: CASSYRRGPQETQYF

size: -
D: TRBD2
J: TRBJ2-5
V: TRBV28
DNA: TGTGCCAGCAGCGGCCCAGGGACTAGCGAGGAGACCCAGTACTTC
CDR3: CASSGPGTSEETQYF

size: -
D: TRBD1
J: TRBJ2-3
V: TRBV4-1
DNA: TGCGCCAGCAGCCCCGGGACAGGGGGCGATACGCAGTATTTT
CDR3: CASSPGTGGDTQYF

size: -
D: TRBD2
J: TRBJ2-7
V: TRBV28
DNA: TGTGCCAGCAGTCCCTCGACTAGCGGGAGGGCCTCCGAGCAGTACTTC
CDR3: CASSPSTSGRASEQYF

size: -
D: TRBD1
J: TRBJ2-4
V: TRBV2
DNA: TGTGCCAGCAGTGCGACAGGGATCTCTAACATTCAGTACTTC
CDR3: CASSATGISNIQYF

size: -
D: -
J: TRBJ1-1
V: TRBV2
DNA: TGTGCCAGCACGGCGGAAAGGAACACTGAAGCTTTCTTT
CDR3: CASTAERNTEAFF

size: -
D: -
J: TRBJ1-1
V: TRBV9
DNA: TGTGCCAGCAGCCTCGGTGCCATGAACACTGAAGCTTTCTTT
CDR3: CASSLGAMNTEAFF

size: -
D: -
J: TRBJ2-7
V: TRBV2
DNA: TGTGCCAGCAGTGAAGCGGGGCGGGACAGACGTTACGAGCAGTACTTC
CDR3: CASSEAGRDRRYEQYF

size: few
D: -
J: TRBJ2-2
V: TRBV4-3
DNA: TGCGCCAGCAGCCCTGACTCGGAGATCTACACCGGGGAGCTGTTTTTT
CDR3: CASSPDSEIYTGELFF

size: -
D: TRBD1
J: TRBJ2-1
V: TRBV4-1
DNA: TGCGCCAGCAGCCACTCCGGGACAGGGGCGAGCGGGGAGCAGTTCTTC
CDR3: CASSHSGTGASGEQFF

size: -
D: -
J: TRBJ2-3
V: TRBV11-1
DNA: TGTGCCAGCAGCGTAGAGGTAGGGGCTAGCACAGATACGCAGTATTTT
CDR3: CASSVEVGASTDTQYF

size: few
D: TRBD1
J: TRBJ2-7
V: TRBV5-1
DNA: TGCGCCAGCAGCTTGGTGGGGACAGGGATCTACGAGCAGTACTTC
CDR3: CASSLVGTGIYEQYF